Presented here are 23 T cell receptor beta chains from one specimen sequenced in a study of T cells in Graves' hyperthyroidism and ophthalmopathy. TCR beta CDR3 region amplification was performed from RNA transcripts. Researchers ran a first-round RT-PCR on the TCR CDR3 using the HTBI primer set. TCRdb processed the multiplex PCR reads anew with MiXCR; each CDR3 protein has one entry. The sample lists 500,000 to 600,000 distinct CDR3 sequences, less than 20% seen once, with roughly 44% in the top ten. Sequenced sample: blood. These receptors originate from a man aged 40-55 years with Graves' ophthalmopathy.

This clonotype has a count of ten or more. The CDR3 DNA reads as TGTGCCAGCAGCACATACACAGGGGTCGCCTACGAGCAGTACTTC. Protein sequence: CASSTYTGVAYEQYF. The chain has TRBV7-2 and TRBJ2-7, with 7 nucleotides matching TRBD1. Losses at the gene ends were 5 bases for V and 2 bases for J; bases not matched to a gene: 9. This CDR3 contains 15 residues. Germline CDR1 SGHTA, CDR2 FQGNSA. Filled out from reference TRBV7-2 and TRBJ2-7, the complete variable domain reads GAGVSQSPSNKVTEKGKDVELRCDPISGHTALYWYRQSLGQGLEFLIYFQGNSAPDKSGLPSDRFSAERTGGSVSTLTIQRTQQEDSAVYLCASSTYTGVAYEQYFGPGTRLTVT.

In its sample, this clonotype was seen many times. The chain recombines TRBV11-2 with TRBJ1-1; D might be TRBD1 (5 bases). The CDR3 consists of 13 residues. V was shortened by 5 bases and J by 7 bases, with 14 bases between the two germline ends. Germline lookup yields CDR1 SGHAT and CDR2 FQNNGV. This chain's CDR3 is CASSPLGAVEAFF. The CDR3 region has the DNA TGTGCCAGCAGCCCTTTAGGGGCAGTTGAAGCTTTCTTT.

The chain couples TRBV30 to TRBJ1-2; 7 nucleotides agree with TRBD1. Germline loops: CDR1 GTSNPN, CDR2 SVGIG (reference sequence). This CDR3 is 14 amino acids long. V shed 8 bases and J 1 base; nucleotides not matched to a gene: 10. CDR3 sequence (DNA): TGTGCCCTCCGACAGGGAACCATTAACTATGGCTACACCTTC. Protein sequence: CALRQGTINYGYTF.

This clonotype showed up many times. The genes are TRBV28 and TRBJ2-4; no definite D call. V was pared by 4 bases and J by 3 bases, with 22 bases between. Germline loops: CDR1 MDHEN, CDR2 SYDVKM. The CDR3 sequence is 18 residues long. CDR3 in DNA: TGTGCCAGCAGTTCAGTGGTAGTTCAGGTTCTAGGCAAAAACATTCAGTACTTC. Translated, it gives CASSSVVVQVLGKNIQYF.

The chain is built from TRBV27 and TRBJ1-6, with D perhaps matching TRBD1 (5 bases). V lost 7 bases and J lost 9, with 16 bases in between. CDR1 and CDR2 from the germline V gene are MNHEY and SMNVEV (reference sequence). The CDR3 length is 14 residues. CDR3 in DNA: TGTGCCAGCACCCCCCGGGGGGAGCGTTCACCCCTCCACTTT. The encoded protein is CASTPRGERSPLHF.

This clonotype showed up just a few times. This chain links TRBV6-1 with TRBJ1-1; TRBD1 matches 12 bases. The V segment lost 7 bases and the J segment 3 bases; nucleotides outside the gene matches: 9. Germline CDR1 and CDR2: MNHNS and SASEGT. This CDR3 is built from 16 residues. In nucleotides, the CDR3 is TGTGCCAGCATGAGGGGGACAGGGGGCGGGTACACTGAAGCTTTCTTT. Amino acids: CASMRGTGGGYTEAFF.

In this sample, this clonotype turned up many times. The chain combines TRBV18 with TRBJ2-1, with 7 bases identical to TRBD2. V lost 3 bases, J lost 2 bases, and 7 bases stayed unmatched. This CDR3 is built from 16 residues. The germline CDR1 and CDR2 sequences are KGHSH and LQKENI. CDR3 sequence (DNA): TGTGCCAGCTCACCCCTGGCGGGGGTCCCCTACAATGAGCAGTTCTTC. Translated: CASSPLAGVPYNEQFF.

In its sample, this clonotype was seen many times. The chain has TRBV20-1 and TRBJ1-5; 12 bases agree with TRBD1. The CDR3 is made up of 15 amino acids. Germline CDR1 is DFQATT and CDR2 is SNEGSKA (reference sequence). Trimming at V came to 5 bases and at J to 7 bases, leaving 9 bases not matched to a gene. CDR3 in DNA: TGCAGTGCTCTGAGGGGACAGGGGGCTTTACAGCCCCAGCATTTT. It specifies CSALRGQGALQPQHF.

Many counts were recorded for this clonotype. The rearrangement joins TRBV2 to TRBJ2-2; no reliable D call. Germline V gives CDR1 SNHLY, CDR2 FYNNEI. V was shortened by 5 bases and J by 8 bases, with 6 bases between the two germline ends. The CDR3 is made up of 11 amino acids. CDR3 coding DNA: TGTGCCAGCAGTTCCCGAGGGGAGCTGTTTTTT. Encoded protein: CASSSRGELFF.

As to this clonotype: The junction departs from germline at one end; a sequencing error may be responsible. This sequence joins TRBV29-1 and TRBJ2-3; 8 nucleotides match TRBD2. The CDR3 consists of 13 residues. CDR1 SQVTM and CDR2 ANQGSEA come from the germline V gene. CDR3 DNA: TGCAGCGTCGAAGCGGGAGATCTAGATACGCAGTATTTT. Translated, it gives CSVEAGDLDTQYF.

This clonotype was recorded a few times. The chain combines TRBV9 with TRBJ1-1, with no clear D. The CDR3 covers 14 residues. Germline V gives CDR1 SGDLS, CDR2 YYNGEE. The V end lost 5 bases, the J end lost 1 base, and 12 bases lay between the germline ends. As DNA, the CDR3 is TGTGCCAGCAGTGCTCTCGGGGAGAACACTGAAGCTTTCTTT. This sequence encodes CASSALGENTEAFF. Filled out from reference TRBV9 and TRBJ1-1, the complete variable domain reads DSGVTQTPKHLITATGQRVTLRCSPRSGDLSVYWYQQSLDQGLQFLIQYYNGEERAKGNILERFSAQQFPDLHSELNLSSLELGDSALYFCASSALGENTEAFFGQGTRLTVV.

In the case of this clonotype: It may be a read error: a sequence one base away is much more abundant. The CDR3: CASSIRGGKTHEQYF. In DNA, the CDR3 is TGTGCCAGCAGCATCCGCGGGGGCAAAACCCACGAGCAGTACTTC. V and J are TRBV7-2 and TRBJ2-7; maybe TRBD2 (7 bases). The germline CDR1 and CDR2 sequences are SGHTA and FQGNSA. The CDR3 is 15 residues long. The V end lost 5 bases, the J end lost 5 bases, and 19 bases lay between the germline ends.

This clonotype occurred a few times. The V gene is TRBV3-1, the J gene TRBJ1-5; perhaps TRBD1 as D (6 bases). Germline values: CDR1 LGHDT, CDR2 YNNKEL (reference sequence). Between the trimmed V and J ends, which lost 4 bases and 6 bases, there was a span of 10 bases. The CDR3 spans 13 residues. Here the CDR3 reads CASSLSGVQPQHF. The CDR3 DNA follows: TGTGCCAGCAGCCTTTCAGGGGTTCAGCCCCAGCATTTT.

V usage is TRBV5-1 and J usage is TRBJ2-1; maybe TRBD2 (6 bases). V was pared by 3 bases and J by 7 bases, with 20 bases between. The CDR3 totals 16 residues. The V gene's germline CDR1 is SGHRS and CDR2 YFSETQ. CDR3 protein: CASSSASDGNINEQFF. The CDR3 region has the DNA TGCGCCAGCAGCTCCGCTAGCGACGGTAATATAAATGAGCAGTTCTTC.

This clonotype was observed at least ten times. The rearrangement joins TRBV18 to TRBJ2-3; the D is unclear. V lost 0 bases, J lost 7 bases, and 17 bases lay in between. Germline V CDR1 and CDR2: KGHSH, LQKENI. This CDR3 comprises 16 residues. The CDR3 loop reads CASSPPTAGPVHTQYF. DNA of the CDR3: TGTGCCAGCTCACCACCGACGGCAGGCCCGGTCCATACGCAGTATTTT.

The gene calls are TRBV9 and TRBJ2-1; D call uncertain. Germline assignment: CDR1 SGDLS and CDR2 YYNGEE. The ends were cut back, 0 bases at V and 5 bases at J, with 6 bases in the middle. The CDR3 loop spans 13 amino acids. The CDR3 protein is CASSVGTHNEQFF. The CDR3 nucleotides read TGTGCCAGCAGCGTAGGAACTCACAATGAGCAGTTCTTC.

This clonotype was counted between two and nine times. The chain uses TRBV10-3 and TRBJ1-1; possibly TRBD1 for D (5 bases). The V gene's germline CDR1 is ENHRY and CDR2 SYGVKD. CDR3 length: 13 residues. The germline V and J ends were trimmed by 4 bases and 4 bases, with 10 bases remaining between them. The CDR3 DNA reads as TGTGCCATCAGTGGTAACCAGGGCACTGAAGCTTTCTTT. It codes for CAISGNQGTEAFF.

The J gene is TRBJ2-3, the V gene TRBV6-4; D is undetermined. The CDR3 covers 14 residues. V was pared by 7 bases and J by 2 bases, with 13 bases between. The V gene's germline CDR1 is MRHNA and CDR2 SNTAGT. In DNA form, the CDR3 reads TGTGCCAGCAAGTTGACGGTGGACACAGATACGCAGTATTTT. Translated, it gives CASKLTVDTDTQYF.

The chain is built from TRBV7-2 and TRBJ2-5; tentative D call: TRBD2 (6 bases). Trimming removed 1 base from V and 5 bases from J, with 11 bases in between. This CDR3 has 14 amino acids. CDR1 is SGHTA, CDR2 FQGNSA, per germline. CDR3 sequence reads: CASSLGGTPETQYF. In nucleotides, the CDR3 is TGTGCCAGCAGCTTAGGCGGGACTCCCGAGACCCAGTACTTC.

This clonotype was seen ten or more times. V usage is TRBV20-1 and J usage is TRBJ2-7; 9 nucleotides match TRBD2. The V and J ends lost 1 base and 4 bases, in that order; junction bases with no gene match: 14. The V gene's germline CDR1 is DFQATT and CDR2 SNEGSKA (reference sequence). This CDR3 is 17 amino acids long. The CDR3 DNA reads TGCAGTGCTAGAGGGCTAGCGGGACCCCGAGCGGGGTACGAGCAGTACTTC. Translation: CSARGLAGPRAGYEQYF.

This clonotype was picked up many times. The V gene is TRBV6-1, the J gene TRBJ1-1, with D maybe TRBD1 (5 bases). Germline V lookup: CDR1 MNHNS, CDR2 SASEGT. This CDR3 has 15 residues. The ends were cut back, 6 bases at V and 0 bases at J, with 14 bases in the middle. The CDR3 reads CASRLRDGLNTEAFF. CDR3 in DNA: TGTGCCAGCAGGCTACGGGACGGCCTGAACACTGAAGCTTTCTTT.

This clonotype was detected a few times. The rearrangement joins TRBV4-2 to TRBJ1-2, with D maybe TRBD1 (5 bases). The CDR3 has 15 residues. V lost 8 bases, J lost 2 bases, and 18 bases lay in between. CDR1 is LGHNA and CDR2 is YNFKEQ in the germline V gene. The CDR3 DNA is TGTGCCAGCTCTCCGGGTGGAGGGGCAAACTATGGCTACACCTTC. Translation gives CASSPGGGANYGYTF.

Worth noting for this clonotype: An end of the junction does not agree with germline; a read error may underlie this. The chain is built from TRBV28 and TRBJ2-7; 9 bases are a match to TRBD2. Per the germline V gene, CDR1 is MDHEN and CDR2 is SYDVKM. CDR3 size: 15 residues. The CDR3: CVSSLDAGGPYEQYF. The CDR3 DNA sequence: TGTGTCAGCAGTTTGGACGCGGGAGGGCCCTACGAGCAGTACTTC.